This TCR beta chain is drawn from a study of blood T cell repertoires in COVID-19. Study context: Acute and convalescent COVID-19 samples came from the United States, Italy and Spain.

Profiled with immunoSEQ multiplex PCR; TCRdb holds only in-frame clones, not every one. The data show around 110,000 clones, approximately 84% seen once. The sequencing sample was made of peripheral blood. The clonotype originates from a man aged 70 or older with active or convalescent COVID-19.

The CDR3 DNA reads TGCGCCAGCAGTGAACAGCAGAACACTGAAGCTTTCTTT. Protein: CASSEQQNTEAFF. J is TRBJ1-1 and V is TRBV10-2; D gene uncertain. CDR3 size: 13 residues. Trimming took off 3 bases at V and 1 base at J, with 6 bases between the two ends. CDR1 is WSHSY and CDR2 is SAAADI in the germline V gene.